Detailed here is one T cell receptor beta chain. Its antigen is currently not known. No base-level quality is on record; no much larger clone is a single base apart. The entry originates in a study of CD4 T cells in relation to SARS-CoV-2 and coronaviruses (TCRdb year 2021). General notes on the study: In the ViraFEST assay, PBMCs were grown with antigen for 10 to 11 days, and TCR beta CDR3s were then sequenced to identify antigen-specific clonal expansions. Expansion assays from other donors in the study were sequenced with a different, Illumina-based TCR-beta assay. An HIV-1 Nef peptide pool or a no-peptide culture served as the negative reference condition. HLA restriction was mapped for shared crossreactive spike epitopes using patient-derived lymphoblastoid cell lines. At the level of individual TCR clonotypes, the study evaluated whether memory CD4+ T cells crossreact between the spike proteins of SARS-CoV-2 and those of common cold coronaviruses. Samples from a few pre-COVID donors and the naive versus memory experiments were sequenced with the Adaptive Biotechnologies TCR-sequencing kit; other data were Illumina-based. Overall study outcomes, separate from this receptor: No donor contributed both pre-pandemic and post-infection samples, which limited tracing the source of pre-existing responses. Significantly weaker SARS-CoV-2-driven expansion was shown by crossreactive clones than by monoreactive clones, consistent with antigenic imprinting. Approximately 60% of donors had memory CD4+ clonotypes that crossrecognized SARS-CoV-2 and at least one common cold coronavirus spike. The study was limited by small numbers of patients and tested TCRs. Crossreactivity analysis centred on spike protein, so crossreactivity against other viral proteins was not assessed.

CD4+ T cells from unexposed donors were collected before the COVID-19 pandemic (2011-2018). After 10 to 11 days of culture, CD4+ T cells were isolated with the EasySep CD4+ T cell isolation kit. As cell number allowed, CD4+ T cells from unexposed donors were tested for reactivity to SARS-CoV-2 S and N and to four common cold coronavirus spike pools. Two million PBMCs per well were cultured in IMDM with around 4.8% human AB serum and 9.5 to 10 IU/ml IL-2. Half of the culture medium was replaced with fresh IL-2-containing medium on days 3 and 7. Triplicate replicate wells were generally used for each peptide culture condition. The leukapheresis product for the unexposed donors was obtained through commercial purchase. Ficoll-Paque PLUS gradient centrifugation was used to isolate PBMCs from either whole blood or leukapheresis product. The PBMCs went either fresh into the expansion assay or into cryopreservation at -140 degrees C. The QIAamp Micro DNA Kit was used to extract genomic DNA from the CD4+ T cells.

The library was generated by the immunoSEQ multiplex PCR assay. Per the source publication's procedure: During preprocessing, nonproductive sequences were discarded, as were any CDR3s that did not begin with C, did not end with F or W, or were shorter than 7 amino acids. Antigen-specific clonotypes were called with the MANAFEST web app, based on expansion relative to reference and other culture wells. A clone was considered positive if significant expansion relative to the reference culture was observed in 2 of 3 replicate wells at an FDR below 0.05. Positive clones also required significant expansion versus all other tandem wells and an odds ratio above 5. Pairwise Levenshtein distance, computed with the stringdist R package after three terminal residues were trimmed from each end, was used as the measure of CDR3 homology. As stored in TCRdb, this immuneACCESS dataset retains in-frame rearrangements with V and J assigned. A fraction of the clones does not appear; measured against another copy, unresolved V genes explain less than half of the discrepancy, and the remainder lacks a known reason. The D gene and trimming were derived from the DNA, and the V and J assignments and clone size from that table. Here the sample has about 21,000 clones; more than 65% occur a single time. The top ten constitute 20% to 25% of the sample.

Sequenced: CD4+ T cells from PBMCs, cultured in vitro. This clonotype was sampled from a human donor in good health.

The DNA sequence is TGTGCCAGCAGTCATGGTGGGAAAGAGACCCAGTACTTC. Its protein product is CASSHGGKETQYF. Rearrangement joined TRBV5-8 to TRBJ2-5, with the D gene not confidently named. According to the germline V gene, CDR1 reads SGHTS and CDR2 reads YDEGEE. The V and J ends are trimmed by 5 bases and 3 bases, leaving 11 bases between them. The CDR3 numbers 13 residues from cysteine through phenylalanine. Only the CDR3 region is kept as DNA, spanning 39 bases read in frame from base 1.